This TCR beta chain emerged from a study of response to subunit inactivated influenza vaccine. After removal of 3 bases from V and 4 bases from J, the junction contained 5 bases not matched to a gene. Germline values: CDR1 SEHNR, CDR2 FQNEAQ (reference sequence). The CDR3 is 15 residues long. In its sample, this clonotype was seen a few times. Its specificity is not known. TCRdb re-derived calls from the RT-PCR reads in MiXCR, one entry per CDR3 protein. This table has roughly 570,000 distinct CDR3 sequences, 11% to 15% appearing once. The study, taken as a whole, reports: The study's authors posited that every seasonal influenza vaccination enlists few new T cells.

V is TRBV7-9 and J is TRBJ2-1; TRBD2 aligns across 8 bases. The source was PBMCs from blood, collected about 11 days after vaccination. This TCR came from a man in his forties or fifties who received an inactivated influenza vaccine. Here the CDR3 reads CASSFDGGGYNEQFF. DNA for the CDR3: TGTGCCAGCAGCTTTGACGGGGGGGGATACAATGAGCAGTTCTTC.